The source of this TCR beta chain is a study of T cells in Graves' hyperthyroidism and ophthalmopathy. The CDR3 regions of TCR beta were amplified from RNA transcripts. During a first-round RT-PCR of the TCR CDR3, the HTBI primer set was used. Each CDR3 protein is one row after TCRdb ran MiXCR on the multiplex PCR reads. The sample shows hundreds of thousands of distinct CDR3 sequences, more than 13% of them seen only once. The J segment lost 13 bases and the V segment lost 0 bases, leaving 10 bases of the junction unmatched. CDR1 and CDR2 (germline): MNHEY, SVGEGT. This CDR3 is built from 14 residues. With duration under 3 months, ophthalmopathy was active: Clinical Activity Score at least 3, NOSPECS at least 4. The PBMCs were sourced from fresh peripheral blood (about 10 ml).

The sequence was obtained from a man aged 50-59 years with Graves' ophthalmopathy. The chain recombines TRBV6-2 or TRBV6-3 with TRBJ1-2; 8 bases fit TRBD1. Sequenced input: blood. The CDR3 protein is CASSYSGQGPWFTF. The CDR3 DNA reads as TGTGCCAGCAGTTACTCTGGACAGGGCCCATGGTTCACCTTC.